Below are 26 T cell receptor beta chains sequenced from a single sample in a study of shared clonotypes between healthy human individuals. The method was immunoSEQ multiplex PCR; TCRdb's version includes in-frame clones alone and lacks a portion of them. Among about 980,000 clones, roughly 72% were seen once, and the ten largest hold roughly 1.5%. Sequencing was performed on memory CD4+ T cells sorted from blood. The subset: CD45RA-negative fraction. These receptors were collected from a man younger than 35 in good health.

V is TRBV7-3 and J is TRBJ2-2; D perhaps matches TRBD1 (6 bases). There are 14 residues in the CDR3. CDR1 and CDR2 (germline): SGHTA, FQGTGA. V was clipped by 5 bases and J by 3 bases, with 10 bases between them. CDR3 region: CASSPYRDTGELFF. The CDR3 nucleotides are TGTGCCAGCAGCCCTTACAGGGACACCGGGGAGCTGTTTTTT.

This sequence joins TRBV18 and TRBJ1-5; perhaps TRBD1 as D (6 bases). Germline-derived CDR1 and CDR2 are KGHSH and LQKENI. Trimming removed 5 bases from V and 2 bases from J, with 10 bases in between. The CDR3 is 14 amino acids. DNA for the CDR3: TGTGCCAGCTCAGCAGGGGACCGCAATCAGCCCCAGCATTTT. It is translated as CASSAGDRNQPQHF.

The CDR3 DNA sequence: TGCGCCAGCAGCCCCGGGACAGGGGGCGTGTTGCAGCCCCAGCATTTT. This gives the protein CASSPGTGGVLQPQHF. The chain joins TRBV5-1 to TRBJ1-5; 12 nucleotides agree with TRBD1. CDR3 length equals 16 residues. J lost 7 bases, V lost 4 bases, and 9 bases had no gene match. Germline CDR1 and CDR2: SGHRS and YFSETQ.

V gene TRBV14 combines with J gene TRBJ2-1; 9 bases map to TRBD1. The CDR3 is 13 amino acids. Trimming took 4 bases from V and 6 from J; bases not matched to a gene: 1. Germline V lookup: CDR1 SGHDN, CDR2 FVKESK. Written as DNA, the CDR3 is TGTGCCAGCAGCCGGGACAGGGTCAATGAGCAGTTCTTC. It is translated as CASSRDRVNEQFF. Supplemented by reference TRBV14 and TRBJ2-1, the full variable domain reads EAGVTQFPSHSVIEKGQTVTLRCDPISGHDNLYWYRRVMGKEIKFLLHFVKESKQDESGMPNNRFLAERTGGTYSTLKVQPAELEDSGVYFCASSRDRVNEQFFGPGTRLTVL.

The J gene is TRBJ2-1, the V gene TRBV19, with a weak D call TRBD2 (7 bases). Between the trimmed V and J ends, which lost 10 bases and 4 bases, there was a span of 26 bases. Germline V CDR1 and CDR2: LNHDA, SQIVND (reference sequence). CDR3 length: 17 residues. The CDR3 nucleotides are TGTGCCACCGCGACGGGTTTCGGGGGGCATGTTTACAATGAGCAGTTCTTC. It codes for CATATGFGGHVYNEQFF.

This clone was picked up many times. The chain carries TRBV5-4 and TRBJ2-1; 11 bases agree with TRBD2. The CDR3 is 15 amino acids. V lost 4 bases and J lost 7; bases outside the gene matches: 7. CDR1 and CDR2 from the germline V gene are SGHNT and YYREEE (reference sequence). The CDR3 DNA follows: TGTGCCAGCAGCGCACTAGCGGGAGTTAAGAATGAGCAGTTCTTC. It specifies CASSALAGVKNEQFF.

The chain links TRBV27 to TRBJ2-2, with D possibly being TRBD1 (5 bases). Germline V gene data show CDR1 as MNHEY and CDR2 as SMNVEV (reference sequence). The ends were cut back, 1 base at V and 6 bases at J, with 12 bases in the middle. This CDR3 comprises 15 residues. CDR3 sequence reads: CASSLYPGRSGELFF. The CDR3, as DNA: TGTGCCAGCAGTTTATATCCAGGGCGCTCCGGGGAGCTGTTTTTT.

This chain uses TRBV6-6 with TRBJ2-1; possibly TRBD1 for D (6 bases). V shed 6 bases and J shed 4 bases, with 13 bases lying between them. Looked up from germline, CDR1 is MNHNY and CDR2 is SVGAGI (reference sequence). The CDR3 length is 14 residues. CDR3 protein: CASSLRTVYNEQFF. CDR3 sequence (DNA): TGTGCCAGCAGCCTTCGGACAGTTTACAATGAGCAGTTCTTC.

In nucleotides, the CDR3 is TGTGCCACCCAGACAGGGAGAGAGTTTATAGATCAGCCCCAGCATTTT. It encodes CATQTGREFIDQPQHF. The gene calls are TRBV10-3 and TRBJ1-5; TRBD1 matches at 7 bases. This CDR3 is built from 16 residues. CDR1 and CDR2 from the germline V gene are ENHRY and SYGVKD. Trimming removed 10 bases from V and 5 bases from J; junction bases left unmatched: 17.

The rearrangement uses TRBV5-1 and TRBJ2-7; 10 bases are shared with TRBD1. The CDR3 length is 15 residues. Germline CDR1 is SGHRS and CDR2 is YFSETQ. Germline trimming cut 0 bases from V and 6 bases from J; bases unmatched to any gene: 6. CDR3 residues: CASSLVGTGAIEQYF. Written as DNA, the CDR3 is TGCGCCAGCAGCTTGGTGGGGACAGGGGCAATCGAGCAGTACTTC.

This chain joins TRBV10-3 and TRBJ2-1, with 8 bases aligning to TRBD2. After removal of 2 bases from V and 8 bases from J, the junction contained 8 bases not matched to a gene. The CDR3 is 15 residues long. From germline, CDR1 is ENHRY and CDR2 SYGVKD. CDR3 coding DNA: TGTGCCATCAGTGAGGAATCGAGCGGGAGTGATGAGCAGTTCTTC. It translates to CAISEESSGSDEQFF.

The CDR3 protein is CASSPGKWLWTEAFF. Written as DNA, the CDR3 is TGTGCCAGCTCACCAGGGAAGTGGTTGTGGACTGAAGCTTTCTTT. The chain recombines TRBV18 with TRBJ1-1, with no clear D. The CDR3 is 15 amino acids. Trimming removed 2 bases from V and 5 bases from J, with 15 bases in between. The germline CDR1 and CDR2 sequences are KGHSH and LQKENI.

The V gene is TRBV7-2, the J gene TRBJ2-3; tentative D call: TRBD2 (6 bases). The CDR3 is made up of 14 amino acids. V lost 4 bases, J lost 4 bases, and 12 bases lay in between. The germline gives CDR1 SGHTA, CDR2 FQGNSA. CDR3 protein: CASSSATRPDTQYF. The CDR3 coding sequence is TGTGCCAGCAGCTCGGCGACTAGGCCAGATACGCAGTATTTT.

This sequence joins TRBV10-3 and TRBJ1-3, with a possible D match to TRBD1 (5 bases). The germline V and J ends were trimmed by 7 bases and 4 bases, with 17 bases remaining between them. The germline gives CDR1 ENHRY, CDR2 SYGVKD. There are 15 residues in the CDR3. CDR3: CAITARGVPGNTIYF. The CDR3 DNA reads TGTGCCATCACTGCCCGGGGGGTTCCAGGAAACACCATATATTTT.

This clone occurred once. The chain couples TRBV5-4 to TRBJ1-2; tentatively, D is TRBD1 (5 bases). CDR1 and CDR2 from the germline V gene are SGHNT and YYREEE (reference sequence). Trimming stripped 0 bases from V and 4 bases from J, with 13 bases between. The CDR3 is 15 residues long. In DNA, the CDR3 is TGTGCCAGCAGCTTGGAAGGGGCAGCGAGCTATGGCTACACCTTC. Amino acid sequence: CASSLEGAASYGYTF.

V is TRBV5-1 and J is TRBJ1-2, with TRBD1 matching 10 bases. J was trimmed by 9 bases and V by 4 bases; bases with no gene match: 6. Germline loops: CDR1 SGHRS, CDR2 YFSETQ. The CDR3 loop spans 13 amino acids. The CDR3 here is CASSIGTGESYTF. The CDR3, as DNA: TGCGCCAGCAGCATAGGGACAGGGGAAAGCTACACCTTC. Full variable domain (remainder filled in from reference TRBV5-1 and TRBJ1-2): KAGVTQTPRYLIKTRGQQVTLSCSPISGHRSVSWYQQTPGQGLQFLFEYFSETQRNKGNFPGRFSGRQFSNSRSEMNVSTLELGDSALYLCASSIGTGESYTFGSGTRLTVV.

This clone was counted only a few times. The J gene is TRBJ2-3, the V gene TRBV6-6; 12 nucleotides agree with TRBD2. This CDR3 region has 15 residues. CDR1 is MNHNY, CDR2 SVGAGI, per germline (reference sequence). Unmatched junction bases numbered 6, after V lost 2 bases and J lost 9 bases. CDR3 loop: CASSYGGLAGITQYF. Written as DNA, the CDR3 is TGTGCCAGCAGTTACGGGGGACTAGCGGGTATCACGCAGTATTTT.

The chain couples TRBV7-9 to TRBJ2-3; D unclear. The CDR3 has 15 residues. The V gene lost 5 bases and the J gene lost 0 bases, with 12 bases spanning the gap. Germline-derived CDR1 and CDR2 are SEHNR and FQNEAQ (reference sequence). CDR3 protein: CASSPRSVSTDTQYF. The CDR3 DNA is TGTGCCAGCAGCCCACGAAGTGTCAGCACAGATACGCAGTATTTT.

The chain uses TRBV27 and TRBJ1-1; D possibly corresponds to TRBD1 (5 bases). The CDR3 is 15 amino acids. In germline, CDR1 is MNHEY, CDR2 SMNVEV (reference sequence). V was pared by 8 bases and J by 1 base, with 17 bases between. Here the CDR3 reads CASCPVGGPNTEAFF. The DNA for the CDR3 is TGTGCCAGCTGTCCCGTCGGGGGTCCGAACACTGAAGCTTTCTTT.

The chain uses TRBV9 and TRBJ1-3; no firm D call. This CDR3 is 13 amino acids long. Trimming left V 0 bases short and J 8 bases short, with 9 bases between. Germline CDR1 is SGDLS and CDR2 is YYNGEE. CDR3 bases: TGTGCCAGCAGCGTAGTGGGATTAGACACCATATATTTT. Protein sequence: CASSVVGLDTIYF.

The chain couples TRBV4-1 to TRBJ1-4; D not resolved. The V end was cut by 4 bases, the J end by 2 bases, with 8 bases between. The germline V gene has CDR1 MGHRA and CDR2 YSYEKL. The CDR3 spans 14 residues. The CDR3 here is CASSPIDTNEKLFF. The CDR3 DNA reads as TGCGCCAGCAGCCCCATTGATACTAATGAAAAACTGTTTTTT.

V usage is TRBV5-8 and J usage is TRBJ2-5, with TRBD1 identical over 11 bases. This CDR3 contains 16 residues. Germline values: CDR1 SGHTS, CDR2 YDEGEE. V lost 3 bases to trimming and J lost 3 bases; unmatched junction nucleotides: 7. Here the CDR3 DNA reads TGTGCCAGCAGCTCACGAGCGGGACAGGGGGAAGAGACCCAGTACTTC. Protein product: CASSSRAGQGEETQYF.

The chain carries TRBV5-1 and TRBJ2-7; the match to TRBD1 covers 7 bases. The CDR3 extends over 14 amino acids. After removal of 5 bases from V and 4 bases from J, the junction contained 9 bases not matched to a gene. Germline CDR1 is SGHRS and CDR2 is YFSETQ. The CDR3: CASRDSDRVYEQYF. Written as DNA, the CDR3 is TGCGCCAGCAGGGATTCCGACAGGGTTTACGAGCAGTACTTC.

This chain uses TRBV25-1 with TRBJ2-1, with D perhaps TRBD2 (5 bases). The germline CDR1 and CDR2 sequences are MGHDK and SYGVNS. The CDR3 length is 14 residues. V lost 4 bases and J lost 0, with 7 bases in between. CDR3 in DNA: TGTGCCAGCAGTGTCCGGGACTCCTACAATGAGCAGTTCTTC. As protein: CASSVRDSYNEQFF.

The rearrangement joins TRBV5-1 to TRBJ2-5; 7 bases are shared with TRBD1. CDR1 is SGHRS and CDR2 is YFSETQ in the germline V gene. Germline trimming cut 9 bases from V and 5 bases from J; bases unmatched to any gene: 16. The CDR3 has 15 residues. Here the CDR3 reads CATGYADRAGETQYF. The DNA of the CDR3 is TGCGCCACCGGTTACGCAGACAGGGCTGGGGAGACCCAGTACTTC.

V is TRBV30 and J is TRBJ2-5; the D is unclear. The CDR3 runs 15 residues. Trimming pared 0 bases from V and 1 base from J, leaving 12 bases between. The V gene's germline CDR1 is GTSNPN and CDR2 SVGIG (reference sequence). In nucleotides, the CDR3 is TGTGCCTGGAGTGTACGGGTGGGTCCCCAAGAGACCCAGTACTTC. It translates to CAWSVRVGPQETQYF.